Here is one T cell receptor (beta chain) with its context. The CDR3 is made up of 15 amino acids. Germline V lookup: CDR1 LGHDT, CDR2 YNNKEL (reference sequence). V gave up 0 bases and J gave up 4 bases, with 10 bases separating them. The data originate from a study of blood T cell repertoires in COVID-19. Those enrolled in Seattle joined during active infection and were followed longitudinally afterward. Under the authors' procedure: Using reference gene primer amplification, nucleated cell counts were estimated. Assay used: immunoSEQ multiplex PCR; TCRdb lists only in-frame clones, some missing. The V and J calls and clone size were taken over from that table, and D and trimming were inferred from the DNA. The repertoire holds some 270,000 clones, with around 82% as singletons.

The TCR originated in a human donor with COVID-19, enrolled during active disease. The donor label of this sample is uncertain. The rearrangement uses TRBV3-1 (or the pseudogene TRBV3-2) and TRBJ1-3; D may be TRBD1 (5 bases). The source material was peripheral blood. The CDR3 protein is CASSQDREAGNTIYF. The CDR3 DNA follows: TGTGCCAGCAGCCAAGACAGGGAAGCAGGAAACACCATATATTTT.